Below, 3 T cell receptor beta chains from the same sample are listed, as sequenced in a study of blood T cell repertoires in COVID-19. TCRdb keeps only in-frame clones here, not all; method: immunoSEQ multiplex PCR. The data show 250,000 to 300,000 clones, around 86% seen once. The specimen sequenced was PBMCs or T cells enriched from blood (not recorded which). The receptors here all came from a man aged 18 to 35 who had recovered from COVID-19.

The CDR3 here is CAWGTGGSPLHF. For the CDR3, the DNA is TGTGCCTGGGGTACAGGGGGTTCACCCCTCCACTTT. The chain uses TRBV30 and TRBJ1-6; 8 bases align to TRBD1. The CDR3 covers 12 residues. J lost 9 bases, V lost 5 bases, and 3 bases had no gene match. Looked up from germline, CDR1 is GTSNPN and CDR2 is SVGIG (reference sequence).

The chain couples TRBV5-1 to TRBJ2-3, with a weak D call TRBD1 (6 bases). Trimming cost V 3 bases and J 2 bases, with 13 bases left between them. The CDR3 consists of 15 residues. The germline gives CDR1 SGHRS, CDR2 YFSETQ. CDR3 protein: CASSSQGTNTDTQYF. DNA of the CDR3: TGCGCCAGCAGCTCACAGGGAACTAACACAGATACGCAGTATTTT.

The V call is TRBV6-5, the J call TRBJ2-7, with D perhaps TRBD2 (6 bases). Germline CDR1 is MNHEY and CDR2 is SVGAGI. CDR3 length equals 14 residues. V was clipped by 2 bases and J by 5 bases, with 13 bases between them. CDR3 DNA sequence: TGTGCCAGCAGTTACGCGCAGGGAGGCGACGAGCAGTACTTC. It yields the protein CASSYAQGGDEQYF.